These 23 T cell receptor beta chains originate from one sample sequenced in a study of OX40 agonist ivuxolimab in advanced cancers. Clones were sequenced by immunoSEQ multiplex PCR, and TCRdb holds only the in-frame ones, with some missing. Of roughly 80,000 clones in the sample, roughly 89% are singletons; the top ten hold approximately 2.3%. The source was CD4+ or CD8+ T cells sorted from blood, collected in a trial of the OX40 agonist ivuxolimab. These receptors came from an adult with an advanced solid tumor such as melanoma, head and neck, liver or kidney cancer.

The chain is built from TRBV7-2 and TRBJ1-5; possibly TRBD1 for D (5 bases). CDR1 is SGHTA, CDR2 FQGNSA, per germline. The V end was cut by 3 bases, the J end by 9 bases, with 9 bases between. This CDR3 region has 12 residues. CDR3 protein: CASSFGALPQHF. The CDR3 coding sequence is TGTGCCAGCAGCTTTGGGGCGCTGCCCCAGCATTTT.

The gene calls are TRBV9 and TRBJ2-2, with 9 bases identical to TRBD2. The junction had 8 bases not matched to a gene; V was cut back by 4 bases and J by 4 bases. The germline CDR1 and CDR2 sequences are SGDLS and YYNGEE. The CDR3 loop spans 16 amino acids. The CDR3 reads CASSYGRAGGTGELFF. CDR3 DNA sequence: TGTGCCAGCAGCTACGGACGAGCGGGGGGCACCGGGGAGCTGTTTTTT. The whole variable domain, remainder taken from reference TRBV9 and TRBJ2-2, is DSGVTQTPKHLITATGQRVTLRCSPRSGDLSVYWYQQSLDQGLQFLIQYYNGEERAKGNILERFSAQQFPDLHSELNLSSLELGDSALYFCASSYGRAGGTGELFFGEGSRLTVL.

Here the CDR3 reads CASRATSGRAYEQYF. CDR3 nucleotides: TGTGCCAGCAGGGCTACTAGCGGGAGGGCTTACGAGCAGTACTTC. The chain is built from TRBV2 and TRBJ2-7; 13 bases are a match to TRBD2. The length of the CDR3 is 15 residues. Germline V CDR1 and CDR2: SNHLY, FYNNEI. V lost 6 bases to trimming and J lost 4 bases; unmatched junction nucleotides: 6.

The chain links TRBV28 to TRBJ1-2; D gene unclear. V lost 9 bases and J lost 3, with 8 bases in between. CDR3 size: 11 residues. Per germline, CDR1 MDHEN and CDR2 SYDVKM. The CDR3 sequence: CASYTDYGYTF. CDR3 in DNA: TGTGCCAGTTACACGGACTATGGCTACACCTTC.

This chain connects TRBV30 to TRBJ2-7; 9 bases fit TRBD2. CDR1 is GTSNPN, CDR2 SVGIG, per germline (reference sequence). With 3 bases clipped from V and 5 bases from J, the junction kept 11 bases outside the gene matches. The CDR3 loop spans 15 amino acids. The CDR3 DNA reads TGTGCCTGGAGCGATATTGCGGCGGGAGGGGACGAGCAGTACTTC. Its translation: CAWSDIAAGGDEQYF.

The chain couples TRBV7-2 to TRBJ1-1; tentatively, D is TRBD1 (6 bases). Trimming pared 5 bases from V and 9 bases from J, leaving 19 bases between. Germline V gene sequence: CDR1 SGHTA, CDR2 FQGNSA. This CDR3 spans 14 amino acids. The CDR3 spells CASSDRRGGRQAFF. CDR3 nucleotide sequence: TGTGCCAGCAGCGACCGGAGGGGGGGCCGCCAAGCTTTCTTT.

The chain has TRBV13 and TRBJ2-2; 7 bases align to TRBD2. The V gene's germline CDR1 is PRHDT and CDR2 FYEKMQ (reference sequence). The CDR3 spans 15 residues. With 8 bases clipped from V and 0 bases from J, the junction kept 6 bases outside the gene matches. CDR3 sequence reads: CASQKAGANTGELFF. CDR3 coding DNA: TGTGCCAGCCAAAAGGCGGGGGCGAACACCGGGGAGCTGTTTTTT.

V usage is TRBV5-1 and J usage is TRBJ2-2; 11 nucleotides match TRBD1. The trim removed 6 bases at V and 0 bases at J, leaving 1 base unmatched. The germline V gene has CDR1 SGHRS and CDR2 YFSETQ. The CDR3 has 15 amino acids. The CDR3 here is CASKGQGANTGELFF. Here the CDR3 DNA reads TGCGCCAGCAAGGGACAGGGGGCGAACACCGGGGAGCTGTTTTTT.

The rearrangement joins TRBV10-3 to TRBJ1-5; TRBD1 might be the D (6 bases). Germline assignment: CDR1 ENHRY and CDR2 SYGVKD. The ends were cut back, 6 bases at V and 4 bases at J, with 7 bases in the middle. The CDR3 runs 12 residues. The CDR3 protein is CAIRTGNQPQHF. CDR3 sequence (DNA): TGTGCCATCAGAACAGGGAATCAGCCCCAGCATTTT.

V gene TRBV4-1 combines with J gene TRBJ1-4, with D hard to call. This CDR3 has 16 residues. Between the trimmed V and J ends, which lost 4 bases and 0 bases, there was a span of 12 bases. The germline V gene encodes CDR1 MGHRA and CDR2 YSYEKL. CDR3: CASSPISGATNEKLFF. The CDR3 DNA sequence: TGCGCCAGCAGCCCGATCTCGGGCGCAACTAATGAAAAACTGTTTTTT.

This rearrangement joins TRBV4-2 to TRBJ2-7; D is perhaps TRBD2 (5 bases). Germline V gives CDR1 LGHNA, CDR2 YNFKEQ. The CDR3 covers 16 residues. Trimming shortened V by 0 bases and J by 0 bases, and 12 bases separated the two germline ends. CDR3 loop: CASSQDGAGNSYEQYF. CDR3 sequence (DNA): TGTGCCAGCAGCCAAGATGGTGCGGGCAACTCCTACGAGCAGTACTTC.

This clone has just one count. An end of the junction does not agree with germline; a read error may underlie this. This sequence joins TRBV2 and TRBJ2-3, with D perhaps matching TRBD2 (5 bases). CDR1 is SNHLY, CDR2 FYNNEI, per germline. The CDR3 consists of 13 residues. CDR3 in DNA: TGTGGCAGCGGAGCGAGCCCCACAGATACGCAGTATTTT. This gives the protein CGSGASPTDTQYF.

V gene TRBV19 combines with J gene TRBJ2-5; TRBD2 is a possible D gene (5 bases). Germline V gene lookup returns CDR1 LNHDA and CDR2 SQIVND (reference sequence). The CDR3 has 12 amino acids. V gave up 5 bases and J gave up 5 bases, with 9 bases separating them. The CDR3 nucleotides are TGTGCCAGTAGTCCGACGGGGGAGACCCAGTACTTC. Translated: CASSPTGETQYF.

The V gene is TRBV2, the J gene TRBJ2-4, with unresolved D. From germline, CDR1 is SNHLY and CDR2 FYNNEI. This CDR3 has 14 amino acids. V was trimmed by 6 bases and J by 3 bases, leaving 12 bases between them. DNA of the CDR3: TGTGCCAGCAGAGAGAGCATGGGCAAAAACATTCAGTACTTC. Protein product: CASRESMGKNIQYF.

This clone occurred once. The chain carries TRBV5-1 and TRBJ2-7, with TRBD2 identical over 8 bases. Germline loops: CDR1 SGHRS, CDR2 YFSETQ. J was trimmed by 0 bases and V by 4 bases; bases with no gene match: 9. This CDR3 has 16 residues. The CDR3 reads CASSATSGPSSYEQYF. The DNA for the CDR3 is TGCGCCAGCAGCGCCACTAGCGGACCGAGCTCCTACGAGCAGTACTTC.

The V gene is TRBV6-5, the J gene TRBJ1-1; possibly TRBD1 for D (6 bases). Between the trimmed V and J ends, which lost 0 bases and 4 bases, there was a span of 15 bases. From germline, CDR1 is MNHEY and CDR2 SVGAGI. CDR3 length equals 16 residues. The CDR3 reads CASSYSGLQGSTEAFF. CDR3 nucleotide sequence: TGTGCCAGCAGTTACTCTGGGCTCCAGGGGAGCACTGAAGCTTTCTTT.

This clone was seen only once. The chain links TRBV6-6 to TRBJ2-1; D is perhaps TRBD2 (6 bases). V was pared by 5 bases and J by 2 bases, with 10 bases between. CDR3 size: 14 residues. Germline lookup yields CDR1 MNHNY and CDR2 SVGAGI (reference sequence). For the CDR3, the DNA is TGTGCCAGCAGTGGAGGGACCACCTACAATGAGCAGTTCTTC. Its protein product is CASSGGTTYNEQFF.

The V gene is TRBV6-5, the J gene TRBJ2-7; TRBD2 is a possible D gene (5 bases). Trimming shortened V by 7 bases and J by 1 base, and 14 bases separated the two germline ends. Germline V CDR1 and CDR2: MNHEY, SVGAGI. The length of the CDR3 is 14 residues. CDR3: CASKTDGGSYEQYF. CDR3 DNA sequence: TGTGCCAGCAAGACGGACGGAGGATCCTACGAGCAGTACTTC.

The rearrangement links TRBV7-9 to TRBJ2-4, with D uncertain. There are 14 residues in the CDR3. Trimming cost V 5 bases and J 2 bases, with 10 bases left between them. The V gene's germline CDR1 is SEHNR and CDR2 FQNEAQ (reference sequence). The CDR3 spells CASSPPPPKNIQYF. In DNA form, the CDR3 reads TGTGCCAGCAGCCCACCTCCACCCAAAAACATTCAGTACTTC.

The chain uses TRBV10-1 and TRBJ2-2, with TRBD1 matching 9 bases. The CDR3 spans 16 residues. Losses at the gene ends were 4 bases for V and 4 bases for J; bases not matched to a gene: 7. Germline values: CDR1 WNHNN, CDR2 SYGVQD (reference sequence). The CDR3 here is CASSAGQGYITGELFF. CDR3 DNA: TGCGCCAGCAGTGCGGGACAGGGTTATATCACCGGGGAGCTGTTTTTT.

This clone has only one observation. This rearrangement joins TRBV6-1 to TRBJ2-7, with TRBD1 identical over 7 bases. The CDR3 is made up of 13 amino acids. Per the germline V gene, CDR1 is MNHNS and CDR2 is SASEGT. Unmatched junction bases numbered 6, after V lost 4 bases and J lost 6 bases. CDR3: CASSARTGTEQYF. The CDR3 nucleotides are TGTGCCAGCAGTGCTCGGACAGGCACCGAGCAGTACTTC.

The genes are TRBV6-5 and TRBJ1-1; the match to TRBD1 covers 10 bases. V lost 5 bases and J lost 11; bases outside the gene matches: 11. From germline, CDR1 is MNHEY and CDR2 SVGAGI. The CDR3 loop spans 14 amino acids. The CDR3 nucleotides are TGTGCCAGCAGTCCATACCGGGACAGGGGAGACGCTTTCTTT. The encoded protein is CASSPYRDRGDAFF.

The chain is built from TRBV5-1 and TRBJ2-1; 8 bases fit TRBD1. Trimming took 0 bases from V and 9 from J; bases not matched to a gene: 5. This CDR3 has 14 residues. Germline loops: CDR1 SGHRS, CDR2 YFSETQ. The CDR3 sequence is CASSLVTGASEQFF. The CDR3 nucleotides read TGCGCCAGCAGCTTGGTGACAGGGGCAAGTGAGCAGTTCTTC.